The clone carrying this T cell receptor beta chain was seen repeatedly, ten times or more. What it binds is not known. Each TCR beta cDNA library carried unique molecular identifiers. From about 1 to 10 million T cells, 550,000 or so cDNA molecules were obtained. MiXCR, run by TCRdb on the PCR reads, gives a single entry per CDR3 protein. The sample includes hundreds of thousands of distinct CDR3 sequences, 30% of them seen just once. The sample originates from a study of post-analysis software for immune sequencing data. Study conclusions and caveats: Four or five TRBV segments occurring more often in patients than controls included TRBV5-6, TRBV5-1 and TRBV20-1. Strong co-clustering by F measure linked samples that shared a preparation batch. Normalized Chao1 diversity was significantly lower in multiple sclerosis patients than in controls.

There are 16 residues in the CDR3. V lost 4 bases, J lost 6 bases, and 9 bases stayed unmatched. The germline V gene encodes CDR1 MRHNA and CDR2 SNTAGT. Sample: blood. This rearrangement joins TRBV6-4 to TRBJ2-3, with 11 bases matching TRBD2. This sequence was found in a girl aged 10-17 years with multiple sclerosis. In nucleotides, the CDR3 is TGTGCCAGCAGTGCGCTAGCGGGGGGAGGAAAGGATACGCAGTATTTT. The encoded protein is CASSALAGGGKDTQYF.